This TCR beta chain was sequenced during a study of T cell changes during pregnancy in multiple sclerosis. This CDR3 is 17 amino acids long. V shed 2 bases, J shed 6 bases, and the junction held 10 bases outside the gene matches. The germline CDR1 and CDR2 sequences are SGHKS and YYEKEE (reference sequence). Some clones are missing from TCRdb's copy, which holds only in-frame ones; the method was immunoSEQ multiplex PCR. The data hold 40,000 or so clones, with approximately 90% observed a single time. The sequencing here drew on CD4+ T cells from peripheral blood mononuclear cells, taken in the third trimester of pregnancy. The source is a female donor in good health, enrolled as a control in a pregnancy study. This chain connects TRBV5-5 to TRBJ2-7; 14 positions agree with TRBD2. The CDR3 DNA reads TGTGCCAGCAGCTTCCTCTCCGGACTAGCGGGAGGAAGCGAGCAGTACTTC. It codes for CASSFLSGLAGGSEQYF.